The 8 T cell receptor beta chains below come from one sample, sequenced in a study of blood T cell repertoires in COVID-19. Using immunoSEQ multiplex PCR, the repertoire was profiled, and TCRdb retains in-frame clones only, with some absent. The table lists under 250,000 clones, 86% of them singletons. Specimen: peripheral blood. These receptors were taken from a woman aged 55-70 years who had recovered from COVID-19.

The rearrangement uses TRBV2 and TRBJ2-2, with 9 nucleotides matching TRBD1. Germline V CDR1 and CDR2: SNHLY, FYNNEI. Germline trimming cut 6 bases from V and 6 bases from J; bases unmatched to any gene: 5. The CDR3 totals 14 residues. The CDR3 DNA sequence: TGTGCCAGCAGAGGGACAGGGACCCCCGGGGAGCTGTTTTTT. This codes for CASRGTGTPGELFF.

This clone was seen more than once but under ten times. V gene TRBV7-2 combines with J gene TRBJ2-5; D ambiguous. Trimming shortened V by 5 bases and J by 2 bases, and 15 bases separated the two germline ends. The V gene's germline CDR1 is SGHTA and CDR2 FQGNSA. CDR3 size: 15 residues. In DNA, the CDR3 is TGTGCCAGCAGCGCAACCGTAGCAACTCAAGAGACCCAGTACTTC. Translated: CASSATVATQETQYF.

The genes are TRBV10-3 and TRBJ2-7; D may be TRBD1 (6 bases). Germline loops: CDR1 ENHRY, CDR2 SYGVKD. The germline V and J ends were trimmed by 3 bases and 2 bases, with 20 bases remaining between them. The CDR3 spans 17 residues. CDR3 sequence: CAISEGSGTAGAYEQYF. CDR3 in DNA: TGTGCCATCAGTGAAGGATCGGGGACGGCAGGGGCCTACGAGCAGTACTTC.

The sample holds a few counts of this clone. The rearrangement links TRBV5-1 to TRBJ2-5, with 10 bases aligning to TRBD1. The ends lost 4 bases at V and 2 bases at J; junction bases unmatched: 2. Germline V gene data show CDR1 as SGHRS and CDR2 as YFSETQ. The CDR3 runs to 14 residues. CDR3 in amino acids: CASSRDRGQETQYF. CDR3 bases: TGCGCCAGCAGCAGGGACAGGGGACAAGAGACCCAGTACTTC.

The chain combines TRBV6-5 with TRBJ2-4; no clear D. Trimming removed 4 bases at V and 0 bases at J, with 10 bases between. Per the germline V gene, CDR1 is MNHEY and CDR2 is SVGAGI. This CDR3 comprises 15 residues. The chain's CDR3 is CASSFTMLAKNIQYF. The CDR3 nucleotides are TGTGCCAGCAGTTTTACTATGCTAGCCAAAAACATTCAGTACTTC.

The V and J genes are TRBV9 and TRBJ2-1; 8 nucleotides agree with TRBD2. Germline V gives CDR1 SGDLS, CDR2 YYNGEE. This CDR3 has 14 residues. Trimming at V came to 5 bases and at J to 5 bases, leaving 6 bases not matched to a gene. For the CDR3, the DNA is TGTGCCAGCAGAAGCGGGGGTAGCGACAATGAGCAGTTCTTC. Translated, it gives CASRSGGSDNEQFF.

The table lists this clone with a count of one. The chain carries TRBV5-8 and TRBJ2-1; 12 bases fit TRBD2. After removal of 1 base from V and 4 bases from J, the junction contained 12 bases not matched to a gene. Germline V lookup: CDR1 SGHTS, CDR2 YDEGEE. The length of the CDR3 is 19 residues. CDR3: CASSLWGASGGGKYNEQFF. CDR3 nucleotides: TGTGCCAGCAGCTTGTGGGGGGCTAGCGGGGGGGGAAAGTACAATGAGCAGTTCTTC.

The genes are TRBV28 and TRBJ1-1; D is uncertain. This CDR3 has 16 residues. V gave up 3 bases and J gave up 4 bases, with 18 bases separating them. Germline values: CDR1 MDHEN, CDR2 SYDVKM. This CDR3 is CASSFSWRPEGTEAFF. For the CDR3, the DNA is TGTGCCAGCAGTTTTAGTTGGAGGCCGGAGGGCACTGAAGCTTTCTTT.